Listed below are T cell receptor beta chains from one sample, sequenced in a study of T cell responses to AZD1222 COVID-19 vaccine. Produced via immunoSEQ multiplex PCR; TCRdb's table is partial and in-frame only. The sample yields tens of thousands of clones, almost 90% seen once. The sequencing here drew on peripheral blood, taken on day 0 of AZD1222 vaccination. The origin of the receptors is an adult in good health. CDR3s leave out the opening cysteine and the closing phenylalanine or tryptophan. Fields, in order: V gene, J gene, clone size, CDR3 protein. The size field is filled for only some rows; it gives once, few, many or a size class.

TRBV18	TRBJ1-2	-	ASATGDNYGYT
TRBV5-3	TRBJ1-2	-	ARSFLTVESLGYT
TRBV3-1/TRBV3-2	TRBJ2-3	-	ASSQDAGGVTDTQY
TRBV30	TRBJ1-4	-	AWSVRGEKLF
TRBV27	TRBJ1-1	-	ASSIRTRTVNTEAF
TRBV6-5	TRBJ1-5	-	ASSYSSGDQPQH
TRBV18	TRBJ1-6	-	ASSPLSPSSYNSPLH
TRBV18	TRBJ1-1	once	ASSPRGDNTEAF
TRBV5-4	TRBJ2-3	-	ASIVRTSGDIDTQY
TRBV20-1	TRBJ2-1	-	SARSKNEQF
TRBV18	TRBJ1-6	-	ASSPGGRINSPLH
TRBV11-1	TRBJ1-2	-	ASRGSGRGYT
TRBV27	TRBJ1-6	-	ASRGTGVFSLH
TRBV5-1	TRBJ1-4	-	ASSTRDSNEKLF
TRBV2	TRBJ1-1	few	ASSRTGVFPEAF